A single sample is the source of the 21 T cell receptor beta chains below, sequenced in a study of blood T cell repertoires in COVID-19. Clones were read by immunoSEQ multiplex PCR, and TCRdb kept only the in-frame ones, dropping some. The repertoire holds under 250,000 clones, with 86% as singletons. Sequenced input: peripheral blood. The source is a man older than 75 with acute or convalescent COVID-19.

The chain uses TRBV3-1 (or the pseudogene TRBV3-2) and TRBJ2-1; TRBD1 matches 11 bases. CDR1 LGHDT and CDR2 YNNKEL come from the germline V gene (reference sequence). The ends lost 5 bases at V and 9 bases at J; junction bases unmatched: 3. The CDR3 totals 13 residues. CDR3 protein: CASSGTGGIEQFF. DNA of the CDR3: TGTGCCAGCAGCGGGACAGGGGGAATTGAGCAGTTCTTC.

CDR3 in DNA: TGTGCCAGCAGCTTAACTGAAGGCGGTTCCTACGAGCAGTACTTC. Its translation is CASSLTEGGSYEQYF. J is TRBJ2-7 and V is TRBV11-2; D call uncertain. The CDR3 is 15 amino acids. Germline V gives CDR1 SGHAT, CDR2 FQNNGV. The germline V and J ends were trimmed by 2 bases and 1 base, with 12 bases remaining between them.

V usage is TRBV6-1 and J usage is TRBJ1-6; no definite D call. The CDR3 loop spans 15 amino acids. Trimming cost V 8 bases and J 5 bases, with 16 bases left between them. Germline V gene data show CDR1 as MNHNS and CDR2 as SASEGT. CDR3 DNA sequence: TGTGCCAGCCTTGAAGCGGCAGGCAATAATTCACCCCTCCACTTT. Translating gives CASLEAAGNNSPLHF.

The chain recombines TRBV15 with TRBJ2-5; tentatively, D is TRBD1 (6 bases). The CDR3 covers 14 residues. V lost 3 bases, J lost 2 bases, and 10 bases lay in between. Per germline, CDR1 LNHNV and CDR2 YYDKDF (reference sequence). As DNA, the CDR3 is TGTGCCACCAGCAGTACGGACAGACAAGAGACCCAGTACTTC. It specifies CATSSTDRQETQYF.

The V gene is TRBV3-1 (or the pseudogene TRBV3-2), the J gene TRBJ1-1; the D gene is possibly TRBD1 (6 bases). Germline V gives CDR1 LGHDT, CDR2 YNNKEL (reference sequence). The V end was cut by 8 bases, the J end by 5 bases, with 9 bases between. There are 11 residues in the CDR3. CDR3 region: CASGTLTEAFF. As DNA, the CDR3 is TGTGCCAGCGGGACATTAACTGAAGCTTTCTTT.

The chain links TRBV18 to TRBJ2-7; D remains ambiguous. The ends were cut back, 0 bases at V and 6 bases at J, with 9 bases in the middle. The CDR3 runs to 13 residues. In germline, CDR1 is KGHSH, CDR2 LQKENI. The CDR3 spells CASSPPTLPEQYF. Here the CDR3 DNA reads TGTGCCAGCTCACCACCGACTCTTCCCGAGCAGTACTTC.

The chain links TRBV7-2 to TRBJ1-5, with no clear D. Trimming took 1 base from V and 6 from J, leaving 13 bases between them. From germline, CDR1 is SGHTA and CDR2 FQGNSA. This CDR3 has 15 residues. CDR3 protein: CASSLDVGVGQPQHF. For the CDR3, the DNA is TGTGCCAGCAGCTTAGATGTCGGGGTGGGTCAGCCCCAGCATTTT.

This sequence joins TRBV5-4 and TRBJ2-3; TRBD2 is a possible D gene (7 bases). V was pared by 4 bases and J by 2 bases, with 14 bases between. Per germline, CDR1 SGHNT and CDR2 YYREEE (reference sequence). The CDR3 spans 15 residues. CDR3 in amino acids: CASSPGGGLTDTQYF. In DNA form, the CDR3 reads TGTGCCAGCAGCCCGGGGGGCGGACTCACAGATACGCAGTATTTT.

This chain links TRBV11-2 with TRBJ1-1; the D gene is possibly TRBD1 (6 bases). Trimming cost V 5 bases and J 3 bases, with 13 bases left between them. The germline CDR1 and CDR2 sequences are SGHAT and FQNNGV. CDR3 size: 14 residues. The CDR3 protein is CASSLTTGDTEAFF. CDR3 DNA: TGTGCCAGCAGCCTGACGACAGGCGACACTGAAGCTTTCTTT.

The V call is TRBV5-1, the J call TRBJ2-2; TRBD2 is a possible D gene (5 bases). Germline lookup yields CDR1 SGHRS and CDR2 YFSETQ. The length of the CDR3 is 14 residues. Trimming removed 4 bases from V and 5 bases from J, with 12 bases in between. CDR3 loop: CASSPGLLTGELFF. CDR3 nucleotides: TGCGCCAGCAGCCCCGGACTCCTTACCGGGGAGCTGTTTTTT.

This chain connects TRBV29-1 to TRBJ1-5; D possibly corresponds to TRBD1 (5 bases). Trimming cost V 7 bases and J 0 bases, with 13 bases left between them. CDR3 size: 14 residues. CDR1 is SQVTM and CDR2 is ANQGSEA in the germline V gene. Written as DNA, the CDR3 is TGCAGCGCTGGGGGGGGATCTAGCAATCAGCCCCAGCATTTT. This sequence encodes CSAGGGSSNQPQHF.

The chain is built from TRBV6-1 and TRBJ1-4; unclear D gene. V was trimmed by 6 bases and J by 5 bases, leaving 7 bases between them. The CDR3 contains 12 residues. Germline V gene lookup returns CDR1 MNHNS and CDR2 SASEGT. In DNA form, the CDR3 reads TGTGCCAGCAGAGACGGGAATGAAAAACTGTTTTTT. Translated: CASRDGNEKLFF.

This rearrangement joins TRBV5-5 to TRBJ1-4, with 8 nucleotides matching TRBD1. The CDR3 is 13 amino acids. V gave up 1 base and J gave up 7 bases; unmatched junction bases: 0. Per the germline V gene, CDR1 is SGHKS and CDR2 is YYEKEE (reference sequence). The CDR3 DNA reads TGTGCCAGCAGCTTGACAGGGGGTGAAAAACTGTTTTTT. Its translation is CASSLTGGEKLFF.

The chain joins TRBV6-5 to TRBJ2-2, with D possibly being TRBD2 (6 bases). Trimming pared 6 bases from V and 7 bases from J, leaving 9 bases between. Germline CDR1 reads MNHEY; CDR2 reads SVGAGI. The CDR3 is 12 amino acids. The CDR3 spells CASSVGGGELFF. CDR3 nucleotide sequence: TGTGCCAGCAGCGTGGGGGGCGGGGAGCTGTTTTTT.

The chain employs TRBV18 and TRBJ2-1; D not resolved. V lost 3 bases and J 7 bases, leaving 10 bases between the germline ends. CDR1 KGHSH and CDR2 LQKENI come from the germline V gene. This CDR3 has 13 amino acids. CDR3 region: CASSPPQVNEQFF. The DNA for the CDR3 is TGTGCCAGCTCACCCCCTCAGGTGAATGAGCAGTTCTTC. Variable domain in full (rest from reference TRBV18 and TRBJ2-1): NAGVMQNPRHLVRRRGQEARLRCSPMKGHSHVYWYRQLPEEGLKFMVYLQKENIIDESGMPKERFSAEFPKEGPSILRIQQVVRGDSAAYFCASSPPQVNEQFFGPGTRLTVL.

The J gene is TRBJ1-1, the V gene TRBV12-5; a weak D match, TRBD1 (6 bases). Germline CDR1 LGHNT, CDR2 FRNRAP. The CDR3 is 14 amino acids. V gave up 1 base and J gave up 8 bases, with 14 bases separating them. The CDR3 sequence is CASGLATGGPEAFF. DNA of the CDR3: TGTGCTAGTGGTTTGGCGACAGGAGGCCCCGAAGCTTTCTTT.

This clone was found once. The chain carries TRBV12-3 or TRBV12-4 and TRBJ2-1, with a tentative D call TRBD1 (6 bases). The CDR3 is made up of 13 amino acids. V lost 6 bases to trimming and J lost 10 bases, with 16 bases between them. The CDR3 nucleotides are TGTGCCAGCAGAACGGACAGCGCCACGGAGCAGTTCTTC. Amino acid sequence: CASRTDSATEQFF.

The CDR3 bases are TGTGCTAGTGTTGGCGGATCAGATACGCAGTATTTT. Amino acid sequence: CASVGGSDTQYF. V and J are TRBV12-5 and TRBJ2-3; D not resolved. Trimming pared 7 bases from V and 4 bases from J, leaving 9 bases between. The CDR3 has 12 residues. Germline CDR1 reads LGHNT; CDR2 reads FRNRAP.

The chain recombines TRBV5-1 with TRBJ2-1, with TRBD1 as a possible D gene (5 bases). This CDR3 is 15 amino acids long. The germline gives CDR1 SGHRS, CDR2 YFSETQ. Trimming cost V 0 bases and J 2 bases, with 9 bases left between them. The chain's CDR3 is CASSLGQGTYNEQFF. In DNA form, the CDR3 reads TGCGCCAGCAGCTTGGGGCAGGGCACCTACAATGAGCAGTTCTTC.

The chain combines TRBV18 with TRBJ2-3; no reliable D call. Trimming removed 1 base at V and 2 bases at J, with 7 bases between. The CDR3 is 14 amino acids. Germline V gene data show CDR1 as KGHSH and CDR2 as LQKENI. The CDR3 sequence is CASSPRENTDTQYF. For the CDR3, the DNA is TGTGCCAGCTCACCACGTGAGAACACAGATACGCAGTATTTT.

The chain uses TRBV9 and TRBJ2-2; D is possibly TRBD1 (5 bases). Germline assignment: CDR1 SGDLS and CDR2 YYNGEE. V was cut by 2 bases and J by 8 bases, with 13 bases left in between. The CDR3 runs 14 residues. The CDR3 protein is CASSVVGARGELFF. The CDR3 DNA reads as TGTGCCAGCAGCGTGGTAGGGGCAAGGGGGGAGCTGTTTTTT.